The 15 T cell receptor beta chains in this list originate from one sample, sequenced in a study of Ad26.COV2.S vaccination and SARS-CoV-2 variants (dated by TCRdb to the early 2020s). Library preparation used the immunoSEQ multiplex PCR assay. The clones in this table, taken by TCRdb from immuneACCESS, are in-frame only. Not every clone is retained; where verified, under half of the shortfall comes from an unresolved V gene, and the cause of the rest is unknown. The table for this sample lists around 400,000 clones; about 91% of them were counted only once. The ten most abundant clones make up approximately 1.9% of the sample. The sample's treatment or condition label, decoded: roughly 20 received Ad26.COV2.S at low or high dose, single or two shots; a few received placebo; per-sample allocation not given. Repertoires of vaccine and placebo recipients were sequenced from samples collected on day 63 after the first injection.

This specimen was peripheral blood, taken in a trial of Ad26.COV2.S vaccine versus placebo. These TCRs come from a person between 18 and 65 years old who received the Ad26.COV2.S COVID-19 vaccine or a placebo.

The chain carries TRBV5-1 and TRBJ2-2; TRBD2 matches at 7 bases. With V trimmed by 4 bases and J by 5 bases, 17 bases remained unmatched. The CDR3 is 18 residues long. The germline V gene has CDR1 SGHRS and CDR2 YFSETQ. The CDR3 DNA follows: TGCGCCAGCAGCGGGGGGAAGGTACTAGCGCGACAGACCGGGGAGCTGTTTTTT. This gives the protein CASSGGKVLARQTGELFF.

This clone was detected only once. The chain links TRBV14 to TRBJ2-5, with TRBD2 matching over 12 bases. V lost 5 bases and J lost 5; bases outside the gene matches: 6. The CDR3 runs 15 residues. Germline-derived CDR1 and CDR2 are SGHDN and FVKESK. CDR3 in DNA: TGTGCCAGCAGCACCCGGACTAGCGGGAAGGAGACCCAGTACTTC. Its translation is CASSTRTSGKETQYF.

The CDR3: CASSRGQGNTEAFF. CDR3 in DNA: TGCGCCAGCAGCCGCGGACAGGGGAACACTGAAGCTTTCTTT. The genes are TRBV5-1 and TRBJ1-1; 8 bases align to TRBD1. The junction had 3 bases not matched to a gene; V was cut back by 4 bases and J by 1 base. Germline values: CDR1 SGHRS, CDR2 YFSETQ. This CDR3 region has 14 residues.

On this clone: Other DNA variants within this sample encode the same CDR3. The CDR3 spells CASSLAGNNEQFF. CDR3 DNA: TGTGCCAGCAGCTTAGCGGGAAACAATGAGCAGTTCTTC. The chain is built from TRBV7-9 and TRBJ2-1; unclear D gene. Germline loops: CDR1 SEHNR, CDR2 FQNEAQ (reference sequence). V dropped 0 bases and J dropped 5 bases, with 5 bases sitting between them. The CDR3 consists of 13 residues.

V gene TRBV11-3 combines with J gene TRBJ2-2; D is undetermined. The germline V gene has CDR1 SGHNT and CDR2 YENEEA. The CDR3 is 16 residues long. The V end was cut by 4 bases, the J end by 4 bases, with 16 bases between. The CDR3 DNA reads TGTGCCAGCAGCTCCCCGGCCGTAATTGGCACCGGGGAGCTGTTTTTT. Translating it yields CASSSPAVIGTGELFF.

V gene TRBV4-1 combines with J gene TRBJ1-4; tentative D call: TRBD1 (6 bases). This CDR3 spans 14 amino acids. Germline lookup yields CDR1 MGHRA and CDR2 YSYEKL. V dropped 2 bases and J dropped 8 bases, with 12 bases sitting between them. CDR3 sequence: CASSQPDRWEKLFF. As DNA, the CDR3 is TGCGCCAGCAGCCAACCCGACAGGTGGGAAAAACTGTTTTTT.

This clone was picked up one time. The chain links TRBV30 to TRBJ1-4; TRBD1 matches 7 bases. Trimming removed 3 bases from V and 8 bases from J; junction bases left unmatched: 12. The germline V gene encodes CDR1 GTSNPN and CDR2 SVGIG (reference sequence). This CDR3 region has 15 residues. CDR3 nucleotide sequence: TGTGCCTGGAGCGACCTTCAGGGGGTTAGGGAAAAACTGTTTTTT. This gives the protein CAWSDLQGVREKLFF.

This clone was detected only once. This sequence joins TRBV16 and TRBJ2-7; tentatively, D is TRBD2 (6 bases). The V gene's germline CDR1 is KGHSY and CDR2 FQNENV. V lost 8 bases to trimming and J lost 4 bases, with 15 bases between them. The CDR3 is 13 amino acids. The CDR3 protein is CASRGSGRYEQYF. CDR3 nucleotide sequence: TGTGCCAGCCGCGGCAGTGGGAGGTACGAGCAGTACTTC.

The gene calls are TRBV7-9 and TRBJ2-3; the D gene is possibly TRBD2 (5 bases). Trimming shortened V by 7 bases and J by 0 bases, and 11 bases separated the two germline ends. The CDR3 totals 14 residues. Germline lookup yields CDR1 SEHNR and CDR2 FQNEAQ (reference sequence). The CDR3 DNA is TGTGCCAGCATGGCGGGCGGGAGCACAGATACGCAGTATTTT. Translated, it gives CASMAGGSTDTQYF.

This chain connects TRBV4-2 to TRBJ2-7, with D uncertain. The V and J ends lost 1 base and 2 bases respectively, with 6 bases between them. The CDR3 loop spans 13 amino acids. Germline CDR1 reads LGHNA; CDR2 reads YNFKEQ. For the CDR3, the DNA is TGTGCCAGCAGCCAAGCGTATGCCTACGAGCAGTACTTC. This gives the protein CASSQAYAYEQYF.

The genes are TRBV7-9 and TRBJ2-7; D unresolved. V was shortened by 3 bases and J by 6 bases, with 9 bases between the two germline ends. The CDR3 runs 12 residues. CDR1 is SEHNR and CDR2 is FQNEAQ in the germline V gene (reference sequence). DNA for the CDR3: TGTGCCAGCAGCTTCTCACTCGCCGAGCAGTACTTC. Amino acid sequence: CASSFSLAEQYF.

This clone was seen just once. The CDR3 DNA sequence: TGTGCCAGCAGTCCGACAACGACAGCTAACTATGGCTACACCTTC. This sequence encodes CASSPTTTANYGYTF. The rearrangement links TRBV27 to TRBJ1-2, with D perhaps TRBD1 (5 bases). Trimming pared 5 bases from V and 0 bases from J, leaving 13 bases between. Germline CDR1 and CDR2: MNHEY and SMNVEV (reference sequence). The CDR3 totals 15 residues.

J is TRBJ1-2 and V is TRBV5-6, with 9 bases fitting TRBD1. Trimming removed 2 bases from V and 2 bases from J; junction bases left unmatched: 4. Germline loops: CDR1 SGHDT, CDR2 YYEEEE. This CDR3 has 15 amino acids. CDR3 nucleotide sequence: TGTGCCAGCAGCTTTCCGGGACAGGGCAACTATGGCTACACCTTC. Protein sequence: CASSFPGQGNYGYTF.

V is TRBV6-5 and J is TRBJ2-7; 12 bases match TRBD2. This CDR3 has 15 amino acids. Germline V gene data show CDR1 as MNHEY and CDR2 as SVGAGI. After removal of 6 bases from V and 3 bases from J, the junction contained 6 bases not matched to a gene. CDR3 sequence: CASRLAGGLDYEQYF. The DNA for the CDR3 is TGTGCCAGCAGGCTAGCGGGAGGGCTTGACTACGAGCAGTACTTC.

This chain uses TRBV20-1 with TRBJ2-7, with D uncertain. Trimming stripped 3 bases from V and 9 bases from J, with 12 bases between. The CDR3 has 11 residues. Germline loops: CDR1 DFQATT, CDR2 SNEGSKA (reference sequence). CDR3 sequence: CSASSGFGQYF. DNA for the CDR3: TGCAGTGCTAGTTCTGGTTTCGGGCAGTACTTC.